These T cell receptor beta chains were read from a single sample in a study of immune reconstitution after stem cell transplant in scleroderma. Each CDR3 protein gets one entry after TCRdb re-called the RT-PCR reads with MiXCR. The profile shows around 4,000 distinct CDR3 sequences, 5% to 6% of them singletons. Sample collection occurred before or after autologous hematopoietic stem cell transplantation (not recorded which). The receptor set was obtained from a female donor with systemic sclerosis. CDR3s include the opening cysteine and the closing phenylalanine or tryptophan. D genes are given only for firm matches. Clone size, where shown, is once, few, many, or a class for clones that have expanded.

V gene	J gene	clone size	CDR3 length	D gene	CDR3 protein	CDR3 DNA
TRBV15	TRBJ2-3	medium-sized	16	NA	CATSRDRGWGTDTQYF	TGTGCCACCAGCAGAGATCGCGGTTGGGGCACAGATACGCAGTATTTT
TRBV19	TRBJ1-3	medium-sized	15	NA	CASSIGRFSGNTIYF	TGTGCCAGTAGTATAGGCCGATTCTCTGGAAACACCATATATTTT
TRBV20-1	TRBJ2-4	medium-sized	14	NA	CSARDRLAKNIQYF	TGCAGTGCTAGAGATAGGTTAGCCAAAAACATTCAGTACTTC
TRBV5-6	TRBJ2-7	NA	15	NA	CASSLAGRASYEQYF	TGTGCCAGCAGCTTGGCCGGCAGGGCATCCTACGAGCAGTACTTC
TRBV7-2	TRBJ2-7	medium-sized	14	TRBD2	CASRVGSGRDEQYF	TGTGCCAGCAGGGTGGGTAGCGGGAGGGACGAGCAGTACTTC
TRBV7-6	TRBJ2-7	medium-sized	16	TRBD1	CASSLGQGPTSYEQYF	TGTGCCAGCAGCCTCGGACAGGGCCCTACTTCCTACGAGCAGTACTTC
TRBV7-2	TRBJ2-7	medium-sized	15	TRBD2	CASSFGLAGGYEQYF	TGTGCCAGCAGCTTCGGGCTAGCGGGAGGCTACGAGCAGTACTTC
TRBV6-2/TRBV6-3	TRBJ2-1	medium-sized	16	TRBD2	CASSFGTSGKYNEQFF	TGTGCCAGCAGTTTCGGGACTAGCGGGAAATACAATGAGCAGTTCTTC
TRBV4-3	TRBJ1-3	many	15	TRBD1	CASSQQGGPGNTIYF	TGCGCCAGCAGCCAACAAGGGGGCCCTGGAAACACCATATATTTT
TRBV12-3/TRBV12-4	TRBJ1-2	medium-sized	18	NA	CASSPLGGFRRSDYGYTF	TGTGCCAGCAGTCCCCTGGGGGGGTTCAGGAGGTCTGACTATGGCTACACCTTC
TRBV14	TRBJ1-5	medium-sized	16	NA	CASSQDDGKGHQPQHF	TGTGCCAGCAGCCAAGATGACGGTAAGGGACATCAGCCCCAGCATTTT
TRBV20-1	TRBJ2-1	medium-sized	17	TRBD2	CSAKARGGRAPYNEQFF	TGCAGTGCTAAGGCCCGAGGCGGGAGGGCCCCCTACAATGAGCAGTTCTTC
TRBV10-3	TRBJ2-5	medium-sized	15	TRBD2	CAISESGGPQETQYF	TGTGCCATCAGTGAAAGCGGGGGGCCTCAAGAGACCCAGTACTTC
TRBV6-1	TRBJ2-1	many	16	TRBD2	CASNLDGRWGYNEQFF	TGTGCCAGCAACCTGGACGGGAGGTGGGGCTACAATGAGCAGTTCTTC
TRBV29-1	TRBJ2-3	medium-sized	15	NA	CSVEDLQGPINTQYF	TGCAGCGTTGAAGATCTACAAGGGCCTATCAATACGCAGTATTTT
TRBV5-8	TRBJ1-5	medium-sized	13	NA	CASSLDSNQPQHF	TGTGCCAGCAGCTTGGATAGCAATCAGCCCCAGCATTTT
TRBV20-1	TRBJ1-6	medium-sized	16	NA	CSAPVGLGSYNSPLHF	TGCAGTGCACCCGTGGGGTTGGGCTCCTATAATTCACCCCTCCACTTT